Presented here are 16 T cell receptor beta chains from one specimen sequenced in a study of blood T cells in healthy people across ages. A sample-barcoded 5' primer and a J-beta primer mix were used in a second PCR of roughly 7 to 12 cycles. MiXCR, applied by TCRdb to the 5' RACE reads, yields one record per CDR3 protein. In the table there are 700,000 to 900,000 distinct CDR3 sequences, about 55% of which are singletons. Sequences were obtained from blood. The receptor source for this set is a man aged 80 or over in good health.

The rearrangement uses TRBV28 and TRBJ2-1; no definite D call. Germline V gene sequence: CDR1 MDHEN, CDR2 SYDVKM. CDR3 size: 12 residues. V was clipped by 6 bases and J by 4 bases, with 7 bases between them. The chain's CDR3 is CASRTYYNEQFF. The CDR3 DNA reads TGTGCCAGCAGGACGTATTACAATGAGCAGTTCTTC.

This clonotype has a handful of counts. The gene calls are TRBV7-8 and TRBJ2-1; 7 nucleotides agree with TRBD2. The J call may be incorrect, as the DNA end agrees better with TRBJ2-7. Germline assignment: CDR1 SGHVS and CDR2 FQNEAQ. This CDR3 is 16 amino acids long. The CDR3 protein is CASSRNSAGAYNEQYF. The CDR3, as DNA: TGTGCCAGCAGTCGGAACTCGGCGGGAGCGTACAATGAGCAGTACTTC.

The V call is TRBV7-2, the J call TRBJ1-1; no clear D gene. Trimming pared 4 bases from V and 5 bases from J, leaving 14 bases between. The CDR3 contains 14 residues. From germline, CDR1 is SGHTA and CDR2 FQGNSA. CDR3 sequence (DNA): TGTGCCAGCAGCTCCCGAGTTAAAGGTACTGAAGCTTTCTTT. Encoded protein: CASSSRVKGTEAFF.

A single count supports this clonotype. A read error may be the cause here, since a much bigger clone is one base away. The rearrangement links TRBV20-1 to TRBJ2-1; D perhaps matches TRBD2 (6 bases). The better agreement between TRBJ2-7 and the DNA end casts doubt on the J call. CDR1 and CDR2 (germline): DFQATT, SNEGSKA (reference sequence). This CDR3 comprises 16 residues. The CDR3: CSARARRAGAYNEQYF. The CDR3 DNA reads as TGCAGTGCTAGAGCCCGACGAGCGGGCGCCTACAATGAGCAGTACTTC.

Details on this clonotype: A clone one base away is much larger, so this may be a read error. V and J are TRBV12-3 or TRBV12-4 and TRBJ2-7; a possible D gene is TRBD1 (6 bases). There are 14 residues in the CDR3. The V gene lost 6 bases and the J gene lost 5 bases, with 17 bases spanning the gap. CDR3 sequence (DNA): TGTGCCAGCAGAAGAGGACAGTTACCCGACGAGCAGTACTTC. Encoded protein: CASRRGQLPDEQYF.

This clonotype was seen a few times. This sequence joins TRBV9 and TRBJ1-2; possibly TRBD1 for D (5 bases). V dropped 0 bases and J dropped 8 bases, with 17 bases sitting between them. Germline-derived CDR1 and CDR2 are SGDLS and YYNGEE. The CDR3 is 15 amino acids. CDR3 amino acids: CASSVDSGATSGYTF. In nucleotides, the CDR3 is TGTGCCAGCAGCGTAGATTCCGGGGCAACGTCAGGCTACACCTTC. Full variable domain (rest looked up from reference TRBV9 and TRBJ1-2): DSGVTQTPKHLITATGQRVTLRCSPRSGDLSVYWYQQSLDQGLQFLIQYYNGEERAKGNILERFSAQQFPDLHSELNLSSLELGDSALYFCASSVDSGATSGYTFGSGTRLTVV.

The chain has TRBV4-3 and TRBJ2-7, with TRBD2 identical over 11 bases. After removal of 1 base from V and 3 bases from J, the junction contained 5 bases not matched to a gene. The V gene's germline CDR1 is LGHNA and CDR2 YSLEER. This CDR3 spans 16 amino acids. The CDR3 reads CASSQGRGLADYEQYF. The DNA for the CDR3 is TGCGCCAGCAGCCAAGGAAGGGGACTAGCGGACTACGAGCAGTACTTC.

V usage is TRBV9 and J usage is TRBJ2-7, with TRBD2 matching over 8 bases. V dropped 2 bases and J dropped 3; count of bases not matched to a gene: 7. CDR1 and CDR2 (germline): SGDLS, YYNGEE. This CDR3 is 15 amino acids long. The DNA of the CDR3 is TGTGCCAGCAGCGTCGCCGGGACTAGTAACTACGAGCAGTACTTC. Its translation is CASSVAGTSNYEQYF. The variable domain in full, with the rest retrieved from reference TRBV9 and TRBJ2-7, is DSGVTQTPKHLITATGQRVTLRCSPRSGDLSVYWYQQSLDQGLQFLIQYYNGEERAKGNILERFSAQQFPDLHSELNLSSLELGDSALYFCASSVAGTSNYEQYFGPGTRLTVT.

In this sample, this clonotype turned up a few times. The gene calls are TRBV7-2 and TRBJ1-5, with D possibly matching TRBD1 (5 bases). The V gene lost 1 base and the J gene lost 0 bases, with 10 bases spanning the gap. This CDR3 is 16 amino acids long. Looked up from germline, CDR1 is SGHTA and CDR2 is FQGNSA. The CDR3 spells CASSLVGGGSNQPQHF. As DNA, the CDR3 is TGTGCCAGCAGCTTAGTTGGCGGGGGTAGCAATCAGCCCCAGCATTTT.

This clonotype showed up just once. This chain joins TRBV20-1 and TRBJ2-3, with 8 bases fitting TRBD1. The germline CDR1 and CDR2 sequences are DFQATT and SNEGSKA (reference sequence). V gave up 0 bases and J gave up 2 bases; unmatched junction bases: 13. The CDR3 length is 18 residues. The CDR3 DNA follows: TGCAGTGCTAGAGATCGCGACAGGGGACGGTGGGCCACAGATACGCAGTATTTT. This gives the protein CSARDRDRGRWATDTQYF.

V gene TRBV4-1 combines with J gene TRBJ2-1; 7 bases are a match to TRBD2. The CDR3 sequence is 15 residues long. In germline, CDR1 is MGHRA, CDR2 YSYEKL. V lost 6 bases to trimming and J lost 2 bases; unmatched junction nucleotides: 7. The CDR3 loop is CASRRLALTYNEQFF. The CDR3 nucleotides read TGCGCCAGCAGACGACTAGCCCTCACCTACAATGAGCAGTTCTTC.

The rearrangement joins TRBV29-1 to TRBJ2-1, with D hard to call. The CDR3 has 13 residues. The V end was cut by 5 bases, the J end by 3 bases, with 11 bases between. The germline V gene encodes CDR1 SQVTM and CDR2 ANQGSEA. This chain's CDR3 is CSVSPLLYNEQFF. Written as DNA, the CDR3 is TGCAGCGTTTCTCCTCTCCTCTACAATGAGCAGTTCTTC.

The chain employs TRBV6-1 and TRBJ1-6, with no clear D. Trimming removed 6 bases at V and 0 bases at J, with 12 bases between. The CDR3 runs to 16 residues. Germline CDR1 is MNHNS and CDR2 is SASEGT. The CDR3 DNA sequence: TGTGCCAGCAGAGAGACTCACAACTCCTATAATTCACCCCTCCACTTT. Translating it yields CASRETHNSYNSPLHF.

The genes are TRBV28 and TRBJ2-7, with D possibly matching TRBD2 (6 bases). Trimming removed 6 bases at V and 1 base at J, with 22 bases between. This CDR3 is built from 17 residues. Germline values: CDR1 MDHEN, CDR2 SYDVKM. The CDR3 reads CASRWGTSPWGSYEQYF. For the CDR3, the DNA is TGTGCCAGCAGGTGGGGGACTTCCCCGTGGGGGTCCTACGAGCAGTACTTC. The whole variable domain, filled in from reference TRBV28 and TRBJ2-7, reads DVKVTQSSRYLVKRTGEKVFLECVQDMDHENMFWYRQDPGLGLRLIYFSYDVKMKEKGDIPEGYSVSREKKERFSLILESASTNQTSMYLCASRWGTSPWGSYEQYFGPGTRLTVT.

The chain combines TRBV10-3 with TRBJ1-2; no firm D call. The V end was cut by 0 bases, the J end by 8 bases, with 10 bases between. Germline-derived CDR1 and CDR2 are ENHRY and SYGVKD. The CDR3 length is 13 residues. This CDR3 is CAISESGVGGYTF. The CDR3 coding sequence is TGTGCCATCAGTGAGTCCGGAGTTGGGGGCTACACCTTC.

V is TRBV5-6 and J is TRBJ2-4; no definite D call. Near its end, the DNA agrees better with TRBJ2-7, so the J call may be wrong. CDR3 length: 15 residues. Germline V gene lookup returns CDR1 SGHDT and CDR2 YYEEEE. CDR3 in amino acids: CASSLPGRALYEQYF. The CDR3 DNA reads TGTGCCAGCAGCTTGCCAGGAAGGGCCCTCTACGAGCAGTACTTC.